This T cell receptor beta chain is drawn from a study of T cells in Graves' hyperthyroidism and ophthalmopathy. Across the study: It was at initial diagnosis, before any treatment, that peripheral blood was collected. Regarding the study as a whole: In validation, the model predicted ophthalmopathy. These predictions came a median about 6.5 months before onset. Blood also held most thyroid clonotypes expanded beyond 0.001.

This clonotype was observed many times. Its antigen remains unknown. The source material, RNA transcripts, was used to amplify TCR beta CDR3 regions. The TCR CDR3 first-round RT-PCR relied on the HTBI primer set. From the multiplex PCR reads, TCRdb called clonotypes with MiXCR, one entry per CDR3 protein. This table has around 620,000 distinct CDR3 sequences, around 15% appearing once. If no ophthalmopathy progression occurred within 18 months, Graves' hyperthyroidism was stable. The germline gives CDR1 DFQATT, CDR2 SNEGSKA (reference sequence). The V and J ends lost 5 bases and 1 base respectively, with 7 bases between them. CDR3 length: 12 amino acids.

The TCR comes from a woman in her 30s with Graves' hyperthyroidism. This chain connects TRBV20-1 to TRBJ2-3; D remains unclear. Sequenced: blood. The CDR3 spells CSAVPGTDTQYF. The DNA for the CDR3 is TGCAGTGCTGTTCCGGGCACAGATACGCAGTATTTT.